What follows are 28 T cell receptor beta chains derived from one specimen sequenced in a study of shared clonotypes between healthy human individuals. Libraries were prepared by immunoSEQ multiplex PCR; TCRdb keeps only in-frame clonotypes and omits some of them. The profile shows about 500,000 clones, 75% to 80% of them singletons. The sequenced material came from PBMCs. The source of these receptors is a middle-aged woman in good health. Some clones in this sample may be carry-over from other donors' samples.

J is TRBJ1-1 and V is TRBV30; D not certain. CDR1 is GTSNPN and CDR2 is SVGIG in the germline V gene (reference sequence). CDR3 length: 12 residues. The germline V and J ends were trimmed by 4 bases and 6 bases, with 12 bases remaining between them. CDR3 in amino acids: CAWNDLRSEAFF. CDR3 nucleotides: TGTGCCTGGAATGACCTACGGTCTGAAGCTTTCTTT.

This chain connects TRBV9 to TRBJ2-1, with 11 bases lining up with TRBD2. CDR1 SGDLS and CDR2 YYNGEE come from the germline V gene. The V segment lost 4 bases and the J segment 7 bases; nucleotides outside the gene matches: 10. This CDR3 region has 16 residues. CDR3 in DNA: TGTGCCAGCAGCTCCCGAAGGCTAGCGGGAGGAAATGAGCAGTTCTTC. Translating it yields CASSSRRLAGGNEQFF.

This clone was seen more than once but under ten times. It differs at one base from a far larger clone, so likely a read error. J is TRBJ1-4 and V is TRBV30; D remains ambiguous. Germline V lookup: CDR1 GTSNPN, CDR2 SVGIG (reference sequence). Trimming pared 0 bases from V and 8 bases from J, leaving 10 bases between. This CDR3 contains 13 residues. Here the CDR3 DNA reads TGTGCCTGGAGTGTAAACGGCAACGAAAAACTGTTTTTT. Translation: CAWSVNGNEKLFF.

The chain has TRBV10-2 and TRBJ2-2; 9 positions match TRBD2. V lost 2 bases and J lost 4; bases outside the gene matches: 2. This CDR3 comprises 15 residues. The germline gives CDR1 WSHSY, CDR2 SAAADI. In DNA form, the CDR3 reads TGCGCCAGCAGTGAGGCGACTAGCGGCACCGGGGAGCTGTTTTTT. Translating gives CASSEATSGTGELFF.

This clone was seen a single time. A single base is all that separates this from a far larger clone, so a read error is likely. The sample has other DNA sequences that encode this CDR3 too. This chain's CDR3 is CASSEGGTVYGYTF. The DNA of the CDR3 is TGCGCCAGCAGTGAAGGGGGGACAGTGTATGGCTACACCTTC. The gene calls are TRBV2 and TRBJ1-2, with 7 bases lining up with TRBD1. The CDR3 loop spans 14 amino acids. Germline V gives CDR1 SNHLY, CDR2 FYNNEI.

This chain connects TRBV28 to TRBJ1-2; TRBD1 agrees at 9 bases. Germline V gene lookup returns CDR1 MDHEN and CDR2 SYDVKM. The CDR3 is made up of 15 amino acids. After removal of 5 bases from V and 4 bases from J, the junction contained 8 bases not matched to a gene. CDR3 sequence: CASSLQGALGYGYTF. The CDR3 bases are TGTGCCAGCAGTCTACAGGGGGCGCTGGGCTATGGCTACACCTTC.

CDR3 sequence (DNA): TGCGCCAGCAGTGCCTCGCTAGCGACCCAAGAGACCCAGTACTTC. Protein: CASSASLATQETQYF. This sequence joins TRBV10-1 and TRBJ2-5; the D gene is possibly TRBD2 (6 bases). The CDR3 has 15 residues. The germline V gene encodes CDR1 WNHNN and CDR2 SYGVQD (reference sequence). V lost 4 bases and J lost 1, with 13 bases in between.

The genes are TRBV4-2 and TRBJ1-2; 8 bases line up with TRBD1. V gave up 0 bases and J gave up 4 bases; unmatched junction bases: 4. This CDR3 has 15 residues. Looked up from germline, CDR1 is LGHNA and CDR2 is YNFKEQ. The CDR3 protein is CASSQERTGSYGYTF. In DNA, the CDR3 is TGTGCCAGCAGCCAAGAGCGGACAGGGTCCTATGGCTACACCTTC.

The rearrangement links TRBV5-1 to TRBJ2-7; 8 nucleotides match TRBD2. The CDR3 consists of 14 residues. With 6 bases clipped from V and 4 bases from J, the junction kept 9 bases outside the gene matches. CDR1 is SGHRS and CDR2 is YFSETQ in the germline V gene. CDR3 nucleotide sequence: TGCGCCAGCACGGGGGGGCCGGCCCAATACGAGCAGTACTTC. This sequence encodes CASTGGPAQYEQYF.

The chain combines TRBV21-1 with TRBJ1-5. TRBV21-1 is recorded as a pseudogene. The CDR3 is 11 amino acids. CDR3 sequence: CASSPAWPQHF. CDR3 DNA sequence: TGTGCCAGCAGCCCCGCGTGGCCCCAGCATTTT.

V gene TRBV6-1 combines with J gene TRBJ2-5, with 11 bases matching TRBD2. Losses at the gene ends were 3 bases for V and 1 base for J; bases not matched to a gene: 7. The CDR3 covers 17 residues. Germline V gene lookup returns CDR1 MNHNS and CDR2 SASEGT. The CDR3 sequence: CASSDYSGTSGQETQYF. Written as DNA, the CDR3 is TGTGCCAGCAGTGATTATTCCGGGACTAGCGGCCAAGAGACCCAGTACTTC.

With respect to this clone: This probably arose from a read error, given a far larger clone one base away. The chain has TRBV6-1 and TRBJ1-5; 9 nucleotides agree with TRBD1. The trim removed 6 bases at V and 4 bases at J, leaving 4 bases unmatched. The CDR3 is made up of 14 amino acids. Germline assignment: CDR1 MNHNS and CDR2 SASEGT. The CDR3 coding sequence is TGTGCCAGCAGCCCGGGACAGGGAAATCAGCCCCAGCATTTT. It is translated as CASSPGQGNQPQHF.

Concerning this clone: A far larger clone lies a single base away; this is likely a read error. V gene TRBV30 combines with J gene TRBJ1-4, with D possibly being TRBD1 (5 bases). The CDR3 runs 11 residues. Germline CDR1 is GTSNPN and CDR2 is SVGIG (reference sequence). The V gene lost 5 bases and the J gene lost 13 bases, with 14 bases spanning the gap. CDR3 region: CAWDKGHTLFF. The CDR3 region has the DNA TGTGCCTGGGACAAGGGGCATACACTGTTTTTT.

In this sample, this clone turned up once. V usage is TRBV5-6 and J usage is TRBJ1-2, with 7 bases fitting TRBD1. The CDR3 length is 16 residues. The V segment lost 4 bases and the J segment 7 bases; nucleotides outside the gene matches: 16. CDR1 SGHDT and CDR2 YYEEEE come from the germline V gene. DNA of the CDR3: TGTGCCAGCAGCCCCCCTGCGGGGCGCTCAGGGGGTGGCTACACCTTC. Its protein product is CASSPPAGRSGGGYTF.

V is TRBV9 and J is TRBJ2-2; 7 bases are shared with TRBD2. Per the germline V gene, CDR1 is SGDLS and CDR2 is YYNGEE. V dropped 0 bases and J dropped 1; count of bases not matched to a gene: 3. This CDR3 has 16 amino acids. The CDR3 is CASSVDASGNTGELFF. The CDR3, as DNA: TGTGCCAGCAGCGTAGACGCTAGCGGGAACACCGGGGAGCTGTTTTTT.

The chain employs TRBV5-1 and TRBJ2-1; 10 positions match TRBD1. Germline V gene data show CDR1 as SGHRS and CDR2 as YFSETQ. The CDR3 has 15 amino acids. With V trimmed by 2 bases and J by 9 bases, 8 bases remained unmatched. The CDR3 DNA sequence: TGCGCCAGCAGCTTAATAGGACAGGGGGAGGGTGAGCAGTTCTTC. This sequence encodes CASSLIGQGEGEQFF.

This chain uses TRBV5-4 with TRBJ2-7, with D tentatively TRBD2 (6 bases). Trimming took 5 bases from V and 6 from J, leaving 21 bases between them. CDR3 size: 15 residues. Germline CDR1 and CDR2: SGHNT and YYREEE (reference sequence). In DNA, the CDR3 is TGTGCCAGCAGTTTTGCGGGACCCCTCTGGGTCGAGCAGTACTTC. As protein: CASSFAGPLWVEQYF.

This clone showed up just a few times. A read error may be the cause here, since a much bigger clone is one base away. The rearrangement uses TRBV5-1 and TRBJ2-1; weak D call: TRBD1 (5 bases). Germline values: CDR1 SGHRS, CDR2 YFSETQ. The CDR3 consists of 13 residues. The CDR3 DNA sequence: TGCGTCAGCAGCCCGGACATATACAATGAGCAGTTCTTC. Amino acid sequence: CVSSPDIYNEQFF.

This chain joins TRBV5-6 and TRBJ2-7; 10 bases agree with TRBD2. CDR1 SGHDT and CDR2 YYEEEE come from the germline V gene. The CDR3 is 18 residues long. Losses at the gene ends were 6 bases for V and 0 bases for J; bases not matched to a gene: 15. Here the CDR3 DNA reads TGTGCCAGCATGGTCGGTCGGACTAGCGGAATCCCCTCCTACGAGCAGTACTTC. Amino acid sequence: CASMVGRTSGIPSYEQYF.

This clone was detected once. The CDR3 reads CAWKRWVRLANEQFF. DNA of the CDR3: TGTGCCTGGAAACGTTGGGTGCGGTTGGCCAATGAGCAGTTCTTC. The gene calls are TRBV30 and TRBJ2-1; D is undetermined. V gave up 4 bases and J gave up 6 bases, with 19 bases separating them. The CDR3 length is 15 residues. CDR1 is GTSNPN and CDR2 is SVGIG in the germline V gene (reference sequence).

This chain uses TRBV9 with TRBJ2-5, with D tentatively TRBD2 (6 bases). Germline CDR1 is SGDLS and CDR2 is YYNGEE. Trimming pared 1 base from V and 5 bases from J, leaving 12 bases between. CDR3 length: 14 amino acids. CDR3 DNA: TGTGCCAGCAGCGTACGGGAGTTACGTGAGACCCAGTACTTC. It yields the protein CASSVRELRETQYF.

In the case of this clone: With only one base between it and a far larger clone, this is likely a read error. This chain's CDR3 is CASRIQGGITGELLF. DNA for the CDR3: TGTGCCAGCAGAATCCAGGGAGGGATCACCGGGGAGCTGCTTTTT. The genes are TRBV2 and TRBJ2-2, with 7 nucleotides matching TRBD2. Germline V gene lookup returns CDR1 SNHLY and CDR2 FYNNEI. This CDR3 has 15 amino acids.

There are a few counts of this clone. The chain carries TRBV11-2 and TRBJ2-7; D is uncertain. Trimming pared 5 bases from V and 2 bases from J, leaving 10 bases between. CDR1 is SGHAT, CDR2 FQNNGV, per germline. CDR3 length: 13 residues. The CDR3 nucleotides are TGTGCCAGCAGCCCGGACCGACCCTACGAGCAGTACTTC. Translation: CASSPDRPYEQYF. Based on the CDR3 plus reference TRBV11-2 and TRBJ2-7, the full variable domain is EAGVAQSPRYKIIEKRQSVAFWCNPISGHATLYWYQQILGQGPKLLIQFQNNGVVDDSQLPKDRFSAERLKGVDSTLKIQPAKLEDSAVYLCASSPDRPYEQYFGPGTRLTVT.

A note on this clone: This sequence is one base from a far larger clone and is likely a read error. The chain combines TRBV9 with TRBJ1-5; no clear D. The V and J ends lost 0 bases and 6 bases respectively, with 10 bases between them. Germline V gene sequence: CDR1 SGDLS, CDR2 YYNGEE. There are 14 residues in the CDR3. DNA of the CDR3: TGTGCCAGCAGCGTAGGCGCGGTCATTCAGCCCCAGCATTTT. This gives the protein CASSVGAVIQPQHF.

V and J are TRBV19 and TRBJ2-7; the match to TRBD1 covers 7 bases. Germline values: CDR1 LNHDA, CDR2 SQIVND (reference sequence). The CDR3 contains 15 residues. The junction had 14 bases not matched to a gene; V was cut back by 6 bases and J by 6 bases. CDR3: CASRDPGQPISEQYF. The CDR3 DNA reads TGTGCCAGTAGGGACCCGGGACAGCCGATTTCCGAGCAGTACTTC.

The chain joins TRBV7-9 to TRBJ2-3; 12 bases are shared with TRBD2. This CDR3 has 16 residues. Germline V lookup: CDR1 SEHNR, CDR2 FQNEAQ (reference sequence). V shed 5 bases and J 3 bases; nucleotides not matched to a gene: 6. CDR3 nucleotides: TGTGCCAGCAGCCCAGGACTAGCGGGGAATACAGATACGCAGTATTTT. Translated, it gives CASSPGLAGNTDTQYF.

This clone was recorded many times. Different DNA sequences within this sample yield the same CDR3. The genes are TRBV11-2 and TRBJ1-1; D is perhaps TRBD1 (5 bases). Trimming removed 7 bases at V and 0 bases at J, with 12 bases between. The CDR3 sequence is 14 residues long. The germline V gene encodes CDR1 SGHAT and CDR2 FQNNGV. The CDR3, as DNA: TGTGCCAGCAATGCGGGACTTATGAACACTGAAGCTTTCTTT. Translating it yields CASNAGLMNTEAFF.

Note on this clone: This probably arose from a read error, given a far larger clone one base away. Here the CDR3 omits its conserved ending phenylalanine or tryptophan, so a read error is the likely source. The chain carries TRBV18 and TRBJ1-5, with unresolved D. Germline V gives CDR1 KGHSH, CDR2 LQKENI. This CDR3 is 14 amino acids long. Trimming took 5 bases from V and 0 from J, leaving 8 bases between them. CDR3 residues: CASSEAYSNQPQHL. For the CDR3, the DNA is TGTGCCAGCTCAGAGGCCTATAGCAATCAGCCCCAGCATCTT.